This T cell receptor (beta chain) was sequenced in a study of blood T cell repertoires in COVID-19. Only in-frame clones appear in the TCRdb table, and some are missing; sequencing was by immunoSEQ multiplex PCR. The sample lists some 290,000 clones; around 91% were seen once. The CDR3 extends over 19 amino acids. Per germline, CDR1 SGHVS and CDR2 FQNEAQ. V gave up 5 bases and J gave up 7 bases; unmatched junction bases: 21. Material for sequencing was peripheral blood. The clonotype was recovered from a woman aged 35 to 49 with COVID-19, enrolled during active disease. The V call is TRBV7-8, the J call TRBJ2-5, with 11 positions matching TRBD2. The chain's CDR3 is CASSLYRLAGKRDGGTQYF. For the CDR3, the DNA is TGTGCCAGCAGCCTATACCGACTAGCGGGGAAGCGCGATGGGGGGACCCAGTACTTC.